Here is one T cell receptor (beta chain) with its context. Original handling: After removing out-of-frame reads, under 2.5 million distinct TCRbeta sequences remained. The data were produced by immunoSEQ multiplex PCR, yet TCRdb's version contains in-frame clones alone and is incomplete. D and trimming were read from the DNA, whereas the V and J calls and clone size are those reported in that table. The data contain under 40,000 clones, approximately 79% of them seen just once; the ten biggest clones take up approximately 5%. The entry originates in a study of memory CD4+ T cells and cytomegalovirus serostatus. The sort gate was single viable CD3+CD4+CD8-CD45RO+ cells for memory CD4+ T cells. Total CD4+ T cells were enriched by CD4 positive selection. Sequencing was done on a sample of memory CD4+ T cells from blood. The receptor was derived from an adult in good health and CMV-seropositive.

The CDR3 loop is CASSWRGTRQETQYF. The DNA for the CDR3 is TGCGCCAGCAGCTGGAGGGGGACTAGACAAGAGACCCAGTACTTC. The gene calls are TRBV5-1 and TRBJ2-5; 8 bases agree with TRBD2. Germline lookup yields CDR1 SGHRS and CDR2 YFSETQ. V lost 3 bases to trimming and J lost 2 bases; unmatched junction nucleotides: 6. This CDR3 contains 15 residues. The full variable domain, in which reference TRBV5-1 and TRBJ2-5 provide the parts outside the CDR3, is KAGVTQTPRYLIKTRGQQVTLSCSPISGHRSVSWYQQTPGQGLQFLFEYFSETQRNKGNFPGRFSGRQFSNSRSEMNVSTLELGDSALYLCASSWRGTRQETQYFGPGTRLLVL.